Below are 25 T cell receptor beta chains sequenced from a single sample in a study of Ad26.COV2.S vaccination and SARS-CoV-2 variants. The protocol was immunoSEQ multiplex PCR, while the TCRdb copy is restricted to in-frame clones and leaves out a portion. The sample holds fewer than 900,000 clones, roughly 90% seen once. The sample's treatment: around 19 received Ad26.COV2.S at low or high dose, single or two shots; several received placebo; per-sample allocation not given. Sampling took place 63 days after the first vaccine or placebo injection. The sequencing here drew on peripheral blood, taken in a trial of Ad26.COV2.S vaccine versus placebo. All receptors derive from a person between 18 and 65 years old who received the Ad26.COV2.S COVID-19 vaccine or a placebo.

The CDR3 region has the DNA TGTGCCAGCAGCCCGAAGACAGGGAGGCTGGATGGCTACACCTTC. Translated: CASSPKTGRLDGYTF. This chain connects TRBV7-2 to TRBJ1-2, with 7 nucleotides matching TRBD1. CDR1 and CDR2 from the germline V gene are SGHTA and FQGNSA. The CDR3 loop spans 15 amino acids. With 5 bases clipped from V and 6 bases from J, the junction kept 12 bases outside the gene matches.

The chain uses TRBV2 and TRBJ1-2; D ambiguous. The germline CDR1 and CDR2 sequences are SNHLY and FYNNEI. V was clipped by 6 bases and J by 1 base, with 9 bases between them. The CDR3 consists of 13 residues. CDR3 sequence (DNA): TGTGCCAGCAGGGTTATCATTAACTATGGCTACACCTTC. It yields the protein CASRVIINYGYTF. Supplemented by reference TRBV2 and TRBJ1-2, the full variable domain reads EPEVTQTPSHQVTQMGQEVILRCVPISNHLYFYWYRQILGQKVEFLVSFYNNEISEKSEIFDDQFSVERPDGSNFTLKIRSTKLEDSAMYFCASRVIINYGYTFGSGTRLTVV.

The chain uses TRBV4-3 and TRBJ2-3; D is possibly TRBD2 (5 bases). CDR1 is LGHNA, CDR2 YSLEER, per germline. The CDR3 consists of 14 residues. V was trimmed by 5 bases and J by 0 bases, leaving 9 bases between them. CDR3 nucleotide sequence: TGCGCCAGCAGCTTCGGGAAGAGCACAGATACGCAGTATTTT. This gives the protein CASSFGKSTDTQYF.

The chain links TRBV12-5 to TRBJ1-5; D is possibly TRBD1 (5 bases). The V gene's germline CDR1 is LGHNT and CDR2 FRNRAP. Trimming shortened V by 5 bases and J by 11 bases, and 19 bases separated the two germline ends. The CDR3 totals 14 residues. CDR3 region: CASGTDTGLGAQHF. As DNA, the CDR3 is TGTGCTAGTGGTACGGACACGGGCTTGGGAGCCCAGCATTTT. The full variable domain, in which reference TRBV12-5 and TRBJ1-5 provide the parts outside the CDR3, is DARVTQTPRHKVTEMGQEVTMRCQPILGHNTVFWYRQTMMQGLELLAYFRNRAPLDDSGMPKDRFSAEMPDATLATLKIQPSEPRDSAVYFCASGTDTGLGAQHFGDGTRLSIL.

The chain's CDR3 is CASSLGGAQPQHF. The CDR3, as DNA: TGTGCCAGCAGTTTGGGAGGGGCCCAGCCCCAGCATTTT. The chain joins TRBV6-5 to TRBJ1-5, with TRBD1 as a possible D gene (5 bases). Germline CDR1 reads MNHEY; CDR2 reads SVGAGI. V gave up 4 bases and J gave up 7 bases, with 11 bases separating them. The CDR3 loop spans 13 amino acids.

The count of this clone is one. The chain has TRBV10-3 and TRBJ1-6; TRBD1 agrees at 7 bases. CDR1 and CDR2 (germline): ENHRY, SYGVKD. V was clipped by 2 bases and J by 12 bases; unmatched bases: 16. The CDR3 is made up of 17 amino acids. The CDR3 sequence: CAISEPGHGQAGLPLHF. CDR3 coding DNA: TGTGCCATCAGTGAGCCGGGGCACGGACAGGCCGGATTACCCCTCCACTTT.

V gene TRBV18 combines with J gene TRBJ2-7, with D possibly being TRBD1 (5 bases). The germline V gene encodes CDR1 KGHSH and CDR2 LQKENI. V lost 1 base and J 4 bases, leaving 11 bases between the germline ends. The CDR3 covers 14 residues. CDR3 nucleotides: TGTGCCAGCTCACCACTGGGGCAGTTATACGAGCAGTACTTC. Its protein product is CASSPLGQLYEQYF.

V gene TRBV6-1 combines with J gene TRBJ1-6; tentatively, D is TRBD1 (6 bases). The CDR3 has 15 amino acids. Trimming took off 0 bases at V and 12 bases at J, with 15 bases between the two ends. CDR1 is MNHNS and CDR2 is SASEGT in the germline V gene. The DNA for the CDR3 is TGTGCCAGCAGTGAAGCGGGGACAAACCCTCGACCCCTCCACTTT. It is translated as CASSEAGTNPRPLHF.

This chain joins TRBV18 and TRBJ2-5; either TRBD1 or TRBD2 may supply D (5 bases each). The V gene's germline CDR1 is KGHSH and CDR2 LQKENI. The V end was cut by 0 bases, the J end by 5 bases, with 10 bases between. This CDR3 contains 14 residues. In DNA form, the CDR3 reads TGTGCCAGCTCACCACCCGGGGCCGGGGAGACCCAGTACTTC. Its translation: CASSPPGAGETQYF.

This clone came up once. The rearrangement links TRBV27 to TRBJ2-3; D gene uncertain. Trimming removed 8 bases at V and 0 bases at J, with 6 bases between. Germline lookup yields CDR1 MNHEY and CDR2 SMNVEV (reference sequence). This CDR3 spans 12 amino acids. The CDR3 coding sequence is TGTGCCAGCGGCATAAGCACAGATACGCAGTATTTT. It is translated as CASGISTDTQYF.

V usage is TRBV3-1 (or the pseudogene TRBV3-2) and J usage is TRBJ1-3; D gene uncertain. Germline CDR1 and CDR2: LGHDT and YNNKEL (reference sequence). V lost 4 bases and J 0 bases, leaving 16 bases between the germline ends. The CDR3 has 17 residues. The CDR3: CASSRRVLGDSGNTIYF. DNA of the CDR3: TGTGCCAGCAGCCGGCGGGTCCTCGGGGACTCTGGAAACACCATATATTTT.

This clone was observed a single time. The genes are TRBV18 and TRBJ2-7, with D unclear. Germline loops: CDR1 KGHSH, CDR2 LQKENI. This CDR3 contains 13 residues. Trimming cost V 3 bases and J 3 bases, with 9 bases left between them. CDR3 sequence: CASSPSGYYEQYF. The CDR3 DNA is TGTGCCAGCTCACCCTCCGGTTACTACGAGCAGTACTTC.

V gene TRBV29-1 combines with J gene TRBJ1-6, with 9 bases lining up with TRBD1. V was pared by 8 bases and J by 6 bases, with 5 bases of the junction left unmatched. The CDR3 has 13 amino acids. Germline V lookup: CDR1 SQVTM, CDR2 ANQGSEA. CDR3 sequence (DNA): TGCAGCACCCGGGACAGGGTTAATTCACCCCTCCACTTT. Translated: CSTRDRVNSPLHF. The variable domain in full, with the rest retrieved from reference TRBV29-1 and TRBJ1-6, is SAVISQKPSRDICQRGTSLTIQCQVDSQVTMMFWYRQQPGQSLTLIATANQGSEATYESGFVIDKFPISRPNLTFSTLTVSNMSPEDSSIYLCSTRDRVNSPLHFGNGTRLTVT.

This clone showed up just a few times. The rearrangement joins TRBV5-1 to TRBJ1-1, with a tentative D call TRBD1 (6 bases). The CDR3 has 14 amino acids. Trimming left V 6 bases short and J 0 bases short, with 12 bases between. Germline loops: CDR1 SGHRS, CDR2 YFSETQ. For the CDR3, the DNA is TGCGCCAGCACCTATGGGGGCATGAACACTGAAGCTTTCTTT. It specifies CASTYGGMNTEAFF.

The CDR3 coding sequence is TGTGCCAGCAGCTTGGCCTTCCGGACCGGGGAGCTGTTTTTT. This gives the protein CASSLAFRTGELFF. The chain is built from TRBV5-6 and TRBJ2-2; D not certain. Germline values: CDR1 SGHDT, CDR2 YYEEEE. The CDR3 is 14 residues long. Trimming took off 0 bases at V and 5 bases at J, with 8 bases between the two ends.

About this clone itself: In the same sample, other DNA sequences code for this CDR3. The rearrangement links TRBV6-5 to TRBJ1-6; D unresolved. Trimming cost V 3 bases and J 8 bases, with 5 bases left between them. Germline CDR1 reads MNHEY; CDR2 reads SVGAGI. CDR3 length equals 12 residues. Here the CDR3 reads CASSYGDSPLHF. CDR3 DNA: TGTGCCAGCAGTTATGGGGATTCACCCCTCCACTTT.

The count of this clone is one. The V gene is TRBV7-2, the J gene TRBJ2-7, with a tentative D call TRBD2 (5 bases). The CDR3 extends over 14 amino acids. CDR1 SGHTA and CDR2 FQGNSA come from the germline V gene. The V end was cut by 6 bases, the J end by 2 bases, with 14 bases between. DNA for the CDR3: TGTGCCAGCAGTAAAGAGGGCATCACCTACGAGCAGTACTTC. It specifies CASSKEGITYEQYF.

The gene calls are TRBV7-9 and TRBJ2-2; TRBD2 aligns across 11 bases. The germline CDR1 and CDR2 sequences are SEHNR and FQNEAQ (reference sequence). This CDR3 is built from 17 residues. Trimming took 11 bases from V and 6 from J; bases not matched to a gene: 17. CDR3: CASQPASGRIMAGELFF. The CDR3 DNA follows: TGTGCCTCCCAGCCGGCTAGCGGGAGGATCATGGCCGGGGAGCTGTTTTTT.

V usage is TRBV6-6 and J usage is TRBJ2-5; 7 positions agree with TRBD1. With 6 bases clipped from V and 5 bases from J, the junction kept 6 bases outside the gene matches. CDR1 and CDR2 (germline): MNHNY, SVGAGI (reference sequence). The CDR3 loop spans 13 amino acids. CDR3 protein: CASSNDRAETQYF. DNA for the CDR3: TGTGCCAGCAGCAATGACAGGGCGGAGACCCAGTACTTC.

V is TRBV18 and J is TRBJ1-4; D call uncertain. This CDR3 region has 14 residues. From germline, CDR1 is KGHSH and CDR2 LQKENI. Trimming shortened V by 3 bases and J by 1 base, and 6 bases separated the two germline ends. The DNA of the CDR3 is TGTGCCAGCTCACCGGGGAGAACTAATGAAAAACTGTTTTTT. This translates into CASSPGRTNEKLFF.

The rearrangement joins TRBV19 to TRBJ2-5; D gene uncertain. The germline V and J ends were trimmed by 3 bases and 3 bases, with 2 bases remaining between them. This CDR3 comprises 11 residues. CDR1 and CDR2 (germline): LNHDA, SQIVND (reference sequence). CDR3 sequence reads: CASSMEETQYF. In DNA, the CDR3 is TGTGCCAGTAGTATGGAAGAGACCCAGTACTTC.

Only one count was recorded for this clone. The V gene is TRBV14, the J gene TRBJ1-1; 9 nucleotides agree with TRBD1. Germline V CDR1 and CDR2: SGHDN, FVKESK. The junction had 4 bases not matched to a gene; V was cut back by 2 bases and J by 3 bases. CDR3 length: 15 residues. The chain's CDR3 is CASSQKRQGDTEAFF. The CDR3 DNA follows: TGTGCCAGCAGCCAAAAGCGACAGGGGGACACTGAAGCTTTCTTT.

V usage is TRBV12-3 or TRBV12-4 and J usage is TRBJ1-1; D unresolved. V was trimmed by 5 bases and J by 5 bases, leaving 3 bases between them. The CDR3 runs 10 residues. CDR3 protein: CASSLTEAFF. CDR3 nucleotides: TGTGCCAGCAGTCTAACTGAAGCTTTCTTT.

The chain links TRBV13 to TRBJ1-1, with TRBD1 matching 7 bases. CDR3 length: 15 residues. Germline loops: CDR1 PRHDT, CDR2 FYEKMQ (reference sequence). V trimming: 2 bases; J trimming: 4 bases; junction bases outside the gene matches: 7. For the CDR3, the DNA is TGTGCCAGCAGCTTAACCGGGACAGAGGGCACTGAAGCTTTCTTT. It codes for CASSLTGTEGTEAFF.

This clone showed up just once. This sequence joins TRBV7-9 and TRBJ2-5, with 9 positions matching TRBD1. J was trimmed by 5 bases and V by 5 bases; bases with no gene match: 9. Germline V lookup: CDR1 SEHNR, CDR2 FQNEAQ (reference sequence). This CDR3 spans 15 amino acids. The CDR3 nucleotides read TGTGCCAGCAGCACCGGACAGGGGCGCGGGGAGACCCAGTACTTC. Amino acids: CASSTGQGRGETQYF. Complete variable domain (other parts from reference TRBV7-9 and TRBJ2-5): DTGVSQNPRHKITKRGQNVTFRCDPISEHNRLYWYRQTLGQGPEFLTYFQNEAQLEKSRLLSDRFSAERPKGSFSTLEIQRTEQGDSAMYLCASSTGQGRGETQYFGPGTRLLVL.